Listed here are 30 T cell receptor beta chains from one sample, sequenced in a study of blood T cell repertoires in COVID-19. The assay was immunoSEQ multiplex PCR, and TCRdb's table has in-frame clones only and misses some. The sample holds fewer than 350,000 clones; 75% to 90% are singletons and the top ten take 2% to 3%. The sample comprised PBMCs or T cells enriched from blood (not recorded which). Receptors were obtained from a woman aged 45-65 years who had recovered from COVID-19.

The chain joins TRBV18 to TRBJ2-3, with D possibly TRBD2 on 6 matching bases. The germline gives CDR1 KGHSH, CDR2 LQKENI. This CDR3 has 17 amino acids. V lost 4 bases and J 2 bases, leaving 19 bases between the germline ends. CDR3 in amino acids: CASSLTDMGGPTDTQYF. The CDR3 DNA sequence: TGTGCCAGCTCACTAACGGACATGGGGGGACCCACAGATACGCAGTATTTT.

The chain recombines TRBV10-2 with TRBJ1-4; possible D gene TRBD1, 5 bases. The germline CDR1 and CDR2 sequences are WSHSY and SAAADI. The CDR3 contains 15 residues. Trimming took 0 bases from V and 5 from J, leaving 10 bases between them. The CDR3 bases are TGCGCCAGCAGTGAGTCGAGGCAGGGAAATGAAAAACTGTTTTTT. Translating gives CASSESRQGNEKLFF.

The rearrangement joins TRBV28 to TRBJ1-6; tentatively, D is TRBD1 (5 bases). Trimming stripped 3 bases from V and 9 bases from J, with 12 bases between. The CDR3 loop spans 14 amino acids. The germline V gene encodes CDR1 MDHEN and CDR2 SYDVKM. The CDR3 reads CASSFGGDVSPLHF. CDR3 DNA: TGTGCCAGCAGTTTCGGGGGTGACGTTTCACCCCTCCACTTT.

The rearrangement joins TRBV3-1 (or the pseudogene TRBV3-2) to TRBJ2-7, with 9 bases fitting TRBD2. The CDR3 consists of 13 residues. With 2 bases clipped from V and 12 bases from J, the junction kept 8 bases outside the gene matches. Per germline, CDR1 LGHDT and CDR2 YNNKEL (reference sequence). The CDR3 here is CASSQTGGGVRYF. As DNA, the CDR3 is TGTGCCAGCAGCCAAACGGGCGGGGGGGTACGGTACTTC.

This clone was picked up a small number of times. This chain uses TRBV5-1 with TRBJ1-3; no definite D call. The length of the CDR3 is 14 residues. The germline V and J ends were trimmed by 2 bases and 0 bases, with 6 bases remaining between them. Germline assignment: CDR1 SGHRS and CDR2 YFSETQ. In DNA, the CDR3 is TGCGCCAGCAGCTTACAGAGCTCTGGAAACACCATATATTTT. Residues: CASSLQSSGNTIYF.

The V call is TRBV5-5, the J call TRBJ2-2, with D possibly matching TRBD1 (6 bases). The germline V gene has CDR1 SGHKS and CDR2 YYEKEE (reference sequence). V lost 0 bases and J lost 6, with 12 bases in between. There are 15 residues in the CDR3. The CDR3 region is CASSLAHRASGELFF. In nucleotides, the CDR3 is TGTGCCAGCAGCTTGGCCCACAGGGCATCCGGGGAGCTGTTTTTT.

V usage is TRBV14 and J usage is TRBJ1-2, with TRBD1 matching 8 bases. Germline V gives CDR1 SGHDN, CDR2 FVKESK. V dropped 4 bases and J dropped 8; count of bases not matched to a gene: 18. CDR3 length: 17 residues. CDR3 coding DNA: TGTGCCAGCAGCCGTTTAAGTCCGCGGCAGGGGGCAGGAGGCTACACCTTC. Encoded protein: CASSRLSPRQGAGGYTF.

The chain is built from TRBV7-8 and TRBJ1-2; the match to TRBD1 covers 7 bases. The J segment lost 3 bases and the V segment lost 4 bases, leaving 8 bases of the junction unmatched. The germline CDR1 and CDR2 sequences are SGHVS and FQNEAQ. The length of the CDR3 is 15 residues. The CDR3: CASSSSGTAHYGYTF. The CDR3 coding sequence is TGTGCCAGCAGCTCCTCCGGGACAGCCCACTATGGCTACACCTTC.

The J gene is TRBJ1-3, the V gene TRBV10-3, with TRBD1 as a possible D gene (6 bases). Deletions cut 6 bases from V and 1 base from J, with 7 bases between. The CDR3 is 13 amino acids. Germline loops: CDR1 ENHRY, CDR2 SYGVKD. The CDR3 DNA reads as TGTGCCATCAGAGGACAGTCTGGAAACACCATATATTTT. It codes for CAIRGQSGNTIYF.

The rearrangement uses TRBV7-2 and TRBJ1-3, with TRBD1 matching over 8 bases. V shed 3 bases, J shed 1 base, and the junction held 2 bases outside the gene matches. The CDR3 totals 15 residues. Germline V CDR1 and CDR2: SGHTA, FQGNSA. The CDR3 bases are TGTGCCAGCAGCTTTGACAGGGGATCTGGAAACACCATATATTTT. As protein: CASSFDRGSGNTIYF.

The V call is TRBV10-3, the J call TRBJ2-7; the match to TRBD2 covers 9 bases. The germline V gene has CDR1 ENHRY and CDR2 SYGVKD. V was pared by 6 bases and J by 0 bases, with 12 bases of the junction left unmatched. The CDR3 totals 17 residues. The CDR3 region has the DNA TGTGCCATCAGCCAGAGAGGGCTAGCGGGGAGCTCCTACGAGCAGTACTTC. It encodes CAISQRGLAGSSYEQYF.

V is TRBV30 and J is TRBJ1-4, with 7 bases that match TRBD1. The CDR3 sequence is 14 residues long. CDR1 and CDR2 (germline): GTSNPN, SVGIG (reference sequence). The trim removed 1 base at V and 7 bases at J, leaving 6 bases unmatched. The CDR3 DNA reads TGTGCCTGGAGTGGACAGGGAAGGAGTGAAAAACTGTTTTTT. The encoded protein is CAWSGQGRSEKLFF.

The chain combines TRBV19 with TRBJ2-2; 12 bases fit TRBD2. Trimming cost V 3 bases and J 0 bases; bases outside gene matches: 8. CDR1 is LNHDA, CDR2 SQIVND, per germline (reference sequence). The CDR3 loop spans 19 amino acids. The DNA of the CDR3 is TGTGCCAGTAGTATTGGGGTGGCTAGCGGGAGGGCGAACACCGGGGAGCTGTTTTTT. Protein: CASSIGVASGRANTGELFF.

This rearrangement joins TRBV7-5 to TRBJ1-5. TRBV7-5 is given as a pseudogene. The CDR3 spans 13 residues. Here the CDR3 DNA reads TGTGTCCCCCGAGGGTTGGGCAATCAGCCCCAGCATTTT. It encodes CVPRGLGNQPQHF.

The gene calls are TRBV29-1 and TRBJ2-1; 9 bases match TRBD2. The germline V gene has CDR1 SQVTM and CDR2 ANQGSEA. V was clipped by 3 bases and J by 6 bases; unmatched bases: 9. The CDR3 runs to 15 residues. CDR3 nucleotide sequence: TGCAGCGTTGATAGTAGGCTAGCGGGAACCAATGAGCAGTTCTTC. This gives the protein CSVDSRLAGTNEQFF.

This chain links TRBV27 with TRBJ1-4, with 10 positions matching TRBD1. The ends lost 3 bases at V and 2 bases at J; junction bases unmatched: 3. The CDR3 totals 16 residues. From germline, CDR1 is MNHEY and CDR2 SMNVEV (reference sequence). CDR3 nucleotide sequence: TGTGCCAGCAGTTTTGGGACAGGGGTCACTAATGAAAAACTGTTTTTT. It encodes CASSFGTGVTNEKLFF.

The chain combines TRBV28 with TRBJ1-3, with a weak D call TRBD1 (6 bases). The CDR3 covers 15 residues. Per the germline V gene, CDR1 is MDHEN and CDR2 is SYDVKM. Trimming took 7 bases from V and 2 from J, leaving 15 bases between them. The CDR3 nucleotides read TGTGCCAGCATAGAAGCAGGGGTAACTGGAAACACCATATATTTT. This translates into CASIEAGVTGNTIYF.

J is TRBJ1-4 and V is TRBV28; D may be TRBD1 (6 bases). This CDR3 contains 15 residues. The V end was cut by 3 bases, the J end by 8 bases, with 16 bases between. Germline values: CDR1 MDHEN, CDR2 SYDVKM. The CDR3 here is CASSFMDSRREKLFF. CDR3 DNA: TGTGCCAGCAGTTTCATGGACAGCCGGAGGGAAAAACTGTTTTTT. Variable domain in full (rest from reference TRBV28 and TRBJ1-4): DVKVTQSSRYLVKRTGEKVFLECVQDMDHENMFWYRQDPGLGLRLIYFSYDVKMKEKGDIPEGYSVSREKKERFSLILESASTNQTSMYLCASSFMDSRREKLFFGSGTQLSVL.

The rearrangement links TRBV7-9 to TRBJ2-7; possibly TRBD1 for D (5 bases). V lost 5 bases to trimming and J lost 1 base, with 12 bases between them. The CDR3 totals 14 residues. Germline V gives CDR1 SEHNR, CDR2 FQNEAQ (reference sequence). For the CDR3, the DNA is TGTGCCAGCAGCCCAAGAGACAGTTCCTACGAGCAGTACTTC. Its translation: CASSPRDSSYEQYF.

The V call is TRBV7-8, the J call TRBJ2-5; the match to TRBD2 covers 8 bases. The CDR3 spans 16 residues. Germline V gene data show CDR1 as SGHVS and CDR2 as FQNEAQ. Germline trimming cut 2 bases from V and 5 bases from J; bases unmatched to any gene: 10. The CDR3, as DNA: TGTGCCAGCAGCTTATGGGCTAGCGGGTCGGGGGAGACCCAGTACTTC. Its protein product is CASSLWASGSGETQYF.

The gene calls are TRBV19 and TRBJ1-1; the match to TRBD1 covers 8 bases. The CDR3 totals 15 residues. Trimming removed 6 bases from V and 5 bases from J; junction bases left unmatched: 11. The germline CDR1 and CDR2 sequences are LNHDA and SQIVND (reference sequence). Here the CDR3 DNA reads TGTGCCAGTAGCGGACGGTCCCAGGGGGCGACTGAAGCTTTCTTT. Translation: CASSGRSQGATEAFF.

The genes are TRBV7-7 and TRBJ2-7; D is possibly TRBD1 (5 bases). V was shortened by 1 base and J by 3 bases, with 13 bases between the two germline ends. In germline, CDR1 is SSHAT, CDR2 FNYEAQ (reference sequence). CDR3 length: 15 residues. CDR3 sequence: CASSLVDGAGYEQYF. The CDR3 DNA follows: TGTGCCAGCAGCTTAGTTGATGGGGCAGGCTACGAGCAGTACTTC.

The V gene is TRBV19, the J gene TRBJ1-3; 8 nucleotides match TRBD1. V trimming: 5 bases; J trimming: 7 bases; junction bases outside the gene matches: 10. From germline, CDR1 is LNHDA and CDR2 SQIVND (reference sequence). CDR3 length: 15 amino acids. For the CDR3, the DNA is TGTGCCAGTAGTCCCCCCTTCGACAGGGGCAACACCATATATTTT. This encodes CASSPPFDRGNTIYF.

This clone was picked up a small number of times. V usage is TRBV19 and J usage is TRBJ2-6; 13 positions match TRBD2. The V segment lost 2 bases and the J segment 0 bases; nucleotides outside the gene matches: 4. Germline lookup yields CDR1 LNHDA and CDR2 SQIVND (reference sequence). The CDR3 length is 19 residues. In DNA, the CDR3 is TGTGCCAGTAGTATAATGGGACTAGCGGGAAGCTCTGGGGCCAACGTCCTGACTTTC. Translation gives CASSIMGLAGSSGANVLTF. The full variable domain, completed using reference TRBV19 and TRBJ2-6, is DGGITQSPKYLFRKEGQNVTLSCEQNLNHDAMYWYRQDPGQGLRLIYYSQIVNDFQKGDIAEGYSVSREKKESFPLTVTSAQKNPTAFYLCASSIMGLAGSSGANVLTFGAGSRLTVL.

The chain employs TRBV30 and TRBJ2-1, with 12 bases identical to TRBD2. This CDR3 has 15 residues. CDR1 and CDR2 (germline): GTSNPN, SVGIG (reference sequence). Trimming took 3 bases from V and 6 from J; bases not matched to a gene: 6. The CDR3 nucleotides read TGTGCCTGGAGACTAGCGGGAGGAAAAAGCAATGAGCAGTTCTTC. Amino acid sequence: CAWRLAGGKSNEQFF.

This chain links TRBV9 with TRBJ2-1, with 9 bases identical to TRBD1. Germline CDR1 is SGDLS and CDR2 is YYNGEE. The J segment lost 5 bases and the V segment lost 0 bases, leaving 9 bases of the junction unmatched. This CDR3 has 17 amino acids. The CDR3 DNA reads TGTGCCAGCAGCGTAGGGTCCGGGGACAGGGAACACAATGAGCAGTTCTTC. Translating gives CASSVGSGDREHNEQFF.

This rearrangement joins TRBV9 to TRBJ1-2; D remains unclear. The ends were cut back, 5 bases at V and 4 bases at J, with 9 bases in the middle. CDR1 and CDR2 (germline): SGDLS, YYNGEE. The CDR3 totals 12 residues. CDR3 nucleotide sequence: TGTGCCAGCAGTGGGGAGATCTATGGCTACACCTTC. The encoded protein is CASSGEIYGYTF. The variable domain in full, with the rest retrieved from reference TRBV9 and TRBJ1-2, is DSGVTQTPKHLITATGQRVTLRCSPRSGDLSVYWYQQSLDQGLQFLIQYYNGEERAKGNILERFSAQQFPDLHSELNLSSLELGDSALYFCASSGEIYGYTFGSGTRLTVV.

CDR3 in DNA: TGTGCCAGCAGTCCGGGACAGAGACATGAAGCTTTCTTT. Translated: CASSPGQRHEAFF. The chain carries TRBV6-5 and TRBJ1-1; 7 bases fit TRBD1. CDR1 is MNHEY and CDR2 is SVGAGI in the germline V gene. Unmatched junction bases numbered 7, after V lost 5 bases and J lost 7 bases. The CDR3 has 13 residues.

The rearrangement links TRBV6-5 to TRBJ2-7, with 9 bases that match TRBD1. Germline assignment: CDR1 MNHEY and CDR2 SVGAGI. The length of the CDR3 is 15 residues. Germline trimming cut 5 bases from V and 3 bases from J; bases unmatched to any gene: 8. DNA for the CDR3: TGTGCCAGCAGTAACCGACAGGGGGGTAGCTACGAGCAGTACTTC. Residues: CASSNRQGGSYEQYF.

V and J are TRBV10-3 and TRBJ2-3, with 10 bases that match TRBD2. The V segment lost 11 bases and the J segment 0 bases; nucleotides outside the gene matches: 8. The germline CDR1 and CDR2 sequences are ENHRY and SYGVKD. The length of the CDR3 is 15 residues. The CDR3 DNA is TGTGCCTCCTGCCCTAGCGGGGGAAGCACAGATACGCAGTATTTT. Its protein is CASCPSGGSTDTQYF.